The 20 T cell receptor beta chains given below trace back to one sample, sequenced in a study of T cell repertoires in cytomegalovirus infection. TCRdb passed the reads through MiXCR, listing each CDR3 protein once. The sample holds about 700,000 distinct CDR3 sequences, 30% to 40% seen once. These TCRs' antigens remain unknown. The specimen comprised cultured PBMCs, sampled from culture after CMV antigen stimulation. The receptors were gathered from a human donor in good health (CMV status not recorded). Some clones in this sample may be carry-over from other donors' samples.

This clonotype was counted many times. The rearrangement links TRBV7-6 to TRBJ2-7, with 7 bases fitting TRBD2. From germline, CDR1 is SGHVS and CDR2 FNYEAQ. V trimming: 1 base; J trimming: 5 bases; junction bases outside the gene matches: 5. There are 14 residues in the CDR3. CDR3 in amino acids: CASSLVREGDEQYF. Here the CDR3 DNA reads TGTGCCAGCAGCTTAGTCAGGGAGGGCGACGAGCAGTACTTC.

This clonotype has just a few counts. The chain joins TRBV12-3 or TRBV12-4 to TRBJ1-1; D is ambiguous. CDR3 length: 16 residues. Trimming shortened V by 0 bases and J by 0 bases, and 11 bases separated the two germline ends. CDR3 DNA: TGTGCCAGCAGTTTAGCCGTACACCGGTTGAACACTGAAGCTTTCTTT. Its protein product is CASSLAVHRLNTEAFF.

This clonotype was counted ten times or more. The V gene is TRBV7-8, the J gene TRBJ1-5; tentatively, D is TRBD1 (5 bases). From germline, CDR1 is SGHVS and CDR2 FQNEAQ. The CDR3 length is 15 residues. The ends were cut back, 5 bases at V and 2 bases at J, with 13 bases in the middle. The DNA for the CDR3 is TGTGCCAGCAGCCGCGGCAGGGTTGGCAATCAGCCCCAGCATTTT. Its translation is CASSRGRVGNQPQHF.

V and J are TRBV6-6 and TRBJ1-2, with TRBD1 matching 8 bases. Germline loops: CDR1 MNHNY, CDR2 SVGAGI (reference sequence). Trimming removed 11 bases from V and 3 bases from J; junction bases left unmatched: 11. This CDR3 has 14 residues. CDR3 in amino acids: CAGTPRTGYYGYTF. The CDR3 DNA sequence: TGTGCCGGGACCCCCAGGACAGGGTACTATGGCTACACCTTC.

The chain links TRBV28 to TRBJ2-1; 9 bases match TRBD2. Germline V gene data show CDR1 as MDHEN and CDR2 as SYDVKM. After removal of 3 bases from V and 7 bases from J, the junction contained 7 bases not matched to a gene. This CDR3 is built from 15 residues. The CDR3 loop reads CASSLGTSRVNEQFF. In DNA, the CDR3 is TGTGCCAGCAGTTTGGGGACTAGCCGGGTGAATGAGCAGTTCTTC.

The chain couples TRBV7-6 to TRBJ2-5; the match to TRBD2 covers 14 bases. Losses at the gene ends were 1 base for V and 6 bases for J; bases not matched to a gene: 16. The CDR3 is 20 residues long. From germline, CDR1 is SGHVS and CDR2 FNYEAQ. CDR3 bases: TGTGCCAGCAGCTTAGTGGCGGTGCCTCTGACTAGCGGGGGGGCAAAGACCCAGTACTTC. Its protein is CASSLVAVPLTSGGAKTQYF.

The CDR3, as DNA: TGTGCCAGCAGCTTAGTAGCCACGCCTGGGACAGGGGGTATTTACGAGCAGTACTTC. Protein sequence: CASSLVATPGTGGIYEQYF. This chain links TRBV7-9 with TRBJ2-7, with TRBD1 matching 11 bases. V dropped 1 base and J dropped 4; count of bases not matched to a gene: 15. The germline V gene has CDR1 SEHNR and CDR2 FQNEAQ (reference sequence). The CDR3 consists of 19 residues.

This clonotype was seen a few times. The chain carries TRBV4-1 and TRBJ1-1; TRBD1 is a possible D gene (5 bases). CDR1 is MGHRA, CDR2 YSYEKL, per germline. Trimming removed 1 base at V and 7 bases at J, with 7 bases between. The CDR3 contains 12 residues. The CDR3 here is CASSQGGDEAFF. The CDR3 nucleotides are TGCGCCAGCAGCCAAGGGGGGGATGAAGCTTTCTTT.

The chain carries TRBV11-2 and TRBJ2-2, with D perhaps TRBD1 or TRBD2 (5 bases each). The CDR3 consists of 14 residues. V was cut by 8 bases and J by 0 bases, with 10 bases left in between. Germline CDR1 and CDR2: SGHAT and FQNNGV. The chain's CDR3 is CASCRGANTGELFF. The CDR3 region has the DNA TGTGCCAGCTGCCGGGGCGCGAACACCGGGGAGCTGTTTTTT.

In its sample, this clonotype was seen a few times. The chain is built from TRBV6-5 and TRBJ1-6; TRBD1 might be the D (6 bases). The CDR3 is made up of 17 amino acids. Looked up from germline, CDR1 is MNHEY and CDR2 is SVGAGI. Trimming stripped 5 bases from V and 7 bases from J, with 21 bases between. CDR3 amino acids: CASSRGPGHNLNSPLHF. The CDR3, as DNA: TGTGCCAGCAGTCGAGGCCCGGGACACAACTTAAATTCACCCCTCCACTTT.

J is TRBJ2-1 and V is TRBV4-1, with a weak D call TRBD2 (5 bases). Germline CDR1 reads MGHRA; CDR2 reads YSYEKL. The CDR3 consists of 12 residues. V lost 1 base to trimming and J lost 10 bases, with 8 bases between them. The CDR3 nucleotides are TGCGCCAGCAGCCAAGCAGCGGACGAGCAGTTCTTC. Translation: CASSQAADEQFF.

The V call is TRBV5-1, the J call TRBJ2-2; D may be TRBD1 or TRBD2 (5 bases each). Per the germline V gene, CDR1 is SGHRS and CDR2 is YFSETQ. CDR3 length: 14 amino acids. The V end lost 4 bases, the J end lost 7 bases, and 14 bases lay between the germline ends. CDR3 in amino acids: CASSPEGLSGELFF. The CDR3 coding sequence is TGCGCCAGCAGCCCTGAGGGGCTAAGCGGGGAGCTGTTTTTT.

The chain uses TRBV10-3 and TRBJ2-2; D possibly corresponds to TRBD1 (6 bases). The CDR3 loop spans 15 amino acids. Germline V gives CDR1 ENHRY, CDR2 SYGVKD. Trimming shortened V by 11 bases and J by 3 bases, and 19 bases separated the two germline ends. The CDR3 bases are TGTGCCGTTGCTCAGGGGCAAGTGGACACCGGGGAGCTGTTTTTT. Residues: CAVAQGQVDTGELFF.

This sequence joins TRBV7-8 and TRBJ2-5; D assignment may be TRBD1 or TRBD2 (5 bases each). Germline CDR1 SGHVS, CDR2 FQNEAQ. The V and J ends lost 3 bases and 9 bases respectively, with 17 bases between them. The CDR3 length is 14 residues. The CDR3 region is CASSLRGNVVSQYF. CDR3 coding DNA: TGTGCCAGCAGCTTGAGGGGAAACGTGGTATCCCAGTACTTC.

V gene TRBV6-1 combines with J gene TRBJ2-7, with D tentatively TRBD1 (5 bases). The germline V gene encodes CDR1 MNHNS and CDR2 SASEGT. CDR3 length equals 15 residues. V lost 2 bases to trimming and J lost 2 bases, with 13 bases between them. DNA for the CDR3: TGTGCCAGCAGTGAACCGGCAGGGTCCCCCTACGAGCAGTACTTC. Amino acid sequence: CASSEPAGSPYEQYF.

This clonotype was recorded many times. The CDR3 here is CASSQGSSGYSYEQYF. Written as DNA, the CDR3 is TGTGCCAGCAGCCAGGGTTCTAGCGGGTATTCATACGAGCAGTACTTC. The V gene is TRBV7-2, the J gene TRBJ2-7, with TRBD2 identical over 8 bases. Germline lookup yields CDR1 SGHTA and CDR2 FQGNSA. V was clipped by 5 bases and J by 4 bases; unmatched bases: 13. This CDR3 is built from 16 residues.

A note on this clonotype: One end of the junction does not line up with germline, which may come from a read error. The rearrangement joins TRBV4-1 to TRBJ2-7; 7 bases agree with TRBD1. From germline, CDR1 is MGHRA and CDR2 YSYEKL. CDR3 length: 13 amino acids. CDR3 nucleotide sequence: TGCGCCAGCAGCCAAACAGGGGCGGTGGGACGGCATTTC. Protein product: CASSQTGAVGRHF.

Here the CDR3 reads CASGISTGWADTQYF. CDR3 sequence (DNA): TGCGCCAGCGGGATTTCGACAGGGTGGGCAGATACGCAGTATTTT. The chain combines TRBV10-2 with TRBJ2-3, with 7 bases matching TRBD1. Trimming removed 8 bases from V and 4 bases from J; junction bases left unmatched: 12. Germline V CDR1 and CDR2: WSHSY, SAAADI. There are 15 residues in the CDR3.

V usage is TRBV7-2 and J usage is TRBJ2-3; 7 bases are a match to TRBD2. The CDR3 runs to 14 residues. In germline, CDR1 is SGHTA, CDR2 FQGNSA. After removal of 3 bases from V and 5 bases from J, the junction contained 5 bases not matched to a gene. The CDR3 DNA is TGTGCCAGCAGCTTGGGGACTATGGGAGATACGCAGTATTTT. Protein product: CASSLGTMGDTQYF.

The rearrangement links TRBV5-1 to TRBJ1-1, with 7 bases fitting TRBD1. The CDR3 contains 17 residues. Germline V CDR1 and CDR2: SGHRS, YFSETQ. Trimming took 0 bases from V and 0 from J; bases not matched to a gene: 8. CDR3 in amino acids: CASSLDRGAGMNTEAFF. The CDR3 nucleotides read TGCGCCAGCAGCTTGGACAGGGGAGCCGGGATGAACACTGAAGCTTTCTTT.